A selection of T cell receptor beta chains follows, all from one sample in a study of T-cell reconstitution after alpha-beta-depleted transplantation in children. From the PCR reads, TCRdb called clonotypes with MiXCR, one entry per CDR3 protein. The sample carries some 300,000 distinct CDR3 sequences, roughly 9.1% recorded once. The sequencing used PBMCs, collected before TCRalphabeta/CD19-depleted stem cell transplant. These receptors originate from a boy less than two years old with acute myeloid leukemia, due to receive a stem cell transplant. Each CDR3 is given with its conserved first and last residue. A D gene is named only where the DNA matches it firmly. The listing skips clone size in some rows; elsewhere it reads once, few, many or a size class.

clone_size: NA; v_call: TRBV18; j_call: TRBJ2-1; d_call: TRBD1; cdr3_aa: CASSPLGQGLHEQFF; cdr3_nt: TGTGCCAGCTCACCCTTGGGACAGGGCCTCCATGAGCAGTTCTTC
clone_size: few; v_call: TRBV9; j_call: TRBJ2-5; d_call: TRBD2; cdr3_aa: CASSVGAGAIQETQYF; cdr3_nt: TGTGCCAGCAGCGTAGGAGCGGGAGCGATTCAAGAGACCCAGTACTTC
clone_size: many; v_call: TRBV7-2; j_call: TRBJ2-7; d_call: NA; cdr3_aa: CASTPQAAVSYEQYF; cdr3_nt: TGTGCCAGCACCCCACAAGCGGCTGTCTCCTACGAGCAGTACTTC
clone_size: many; v_call: TRBV12-3/TRBV12-4; j_call: TRBJ1-2; d_call: NA; cdr3_aa: CASSGGTNYGYTF; cdr3_nt: TGTGCCAGCAGTGGGGGGACTAACTATGGCTACACCTTC
clone_size: many; v_call: TRBV28; j_call: TRBJ2-5; d_call: NA; cdr3_aa: CASRGWGHLQETQYF; cdr3_nt: TGTGCCAGCAGGGGATGGGGACACCTTCAAGAGACCCAGTACTTC
clone_size: many; v_call: TRBV27; j_call: TRBJ1-3; d_call: TRBD1; cdr3_aa: CASSARTGGGNTIYF; cdr3_nt: TGTGCCAGCAGTGCCCGGACAGGGGGAGGAAACACCATATATTTT
clone_size: many; v_call: TRBV7-2; j_call: TRBJ2-7; d_call: NA; cdr3_aa: CASSFEGSQYF; cdr3_nt: TGTGCCAGCAGCTTTGAGGGATCGCAGTACTTC
clone_size: many; v_call: TRBV19; j_call: TRBJ1-6; d_call: NA; cdr3_aa: CASSTGLGGLNSPLHF; cdr3_nt: TGTGCCAGTAGTACCGGATTGGGGGGCCTTAATTCACCCCTCCACTTT
clone_size: many; v_call: TRBV4-1; j_call: TRBJ1-1; d_call: NA; cdr3_aa: CASSPQWENTEAFF; cdr3_nt: TGCGCCAGCAGCCCACAATGGGAGAACACTGAAGCTTTCTTT
clone_size: many; v_call: TRBV3-1; j_call: TRBJ1-1; d_call: TRBD1; cdr3_aa: CASSQEGGQGASRHTEAFF; cdr3_nt: TGTGCCAGCAGCCAAGAAGGGGGACAGGGGGCGAGTCGACACACTGAAGCTTTCTTT
clone_size: NA; v_call: TRBV20-1; j_call: TRBJ2-7; d_call: NA; cdr3_aa: CSARVGNEQYF; cdr3_nt: TGCAGTGCTAGAGTGGGGAACGAGCAGTACTTC
clone_size: NA; v_call: TRBV25-1; j_call: TRBJ2-1; d_call: TRBD1; cdr3_aa: CASSGTGKGHEQFF; cdr3_nt: TGTGCCAGCAGCGGGACAGGGAAAGGCCATGAGCAGTTCTTC
clone_size: many; v_call: TRBV12-3/TRBV12-4; j_call: TRBJ2-1; d_call: NA; cdr3_aa: CASSWGQDNEQFF; cdr3_nt: TGTGCCAGCAGTTGGGGACAAGACAATGAGCAGTTCTTC
clone_size: many; v_call: TRBV11-2; j_call: TRBJ2-7; d_call: TRBD2; cdr3_aa: CASSSTSGGSYEQYF; cdr3_nt: TGTGCCAGCAGCTCGACTAGCGGGGGCTCCTACGAGCAGTACTTC
clone_size: many; v_call: TRBV5-1; j_call: TRBJ1-5; d_call: NA; cdr3_aa: CASSLDPYSNQPQHF; cdr3_nt: TGCGCCAGCAGCTTGGACCCATATAGCAATCAGCCCCAGCATTTT
clone_size: NA; v_call: TRBV5-1; j_call: TRBJ2-5; d_call: NA; cdr3_aa: CASSSTRQHPRAGETQYF; cdr3_nt: TGCGCCAGCAGCTCCACCCGACAGCACCCCAGGGCAGGGGAGACCCAGTACTTC
clone_size: many; v_call: TRBV29-1; j_call: TRBJ2-1; d_call: TRBD2; cdr3_aa: CSVEGDLAGQFF; cdr3_nt: TGCAGCGTTGAAGGGGATCTAGCGGGCCAGTTCTTC
clone_size: many; v_call: TRBV7-3; j_call: TRBJ2-1; d_call: TRBD2; cdr3_aa: CASSPIGLAGFGSYNEQFF; cdr3_nt: TGTGCCAGCAGCCCCATAGGACTAGCGGGGTTCGGCTCCTACAATGAGCAGTTCTTC
clone_size: many; v_call: TRBV20-1; j_call: TRBJ2-7; d_call: TRBD1; cdr3_aa: CSARDWDRAYEQYF; cdr3_nt: TGCAGTGCTAGAGATTGGGACAGGGCCTACGAGCAGTACTTC
clone_size: many; v_call: TRBV28; j_call: TRBJ2-3; d_call: TRBD2; cdr3_aa: CASTSGGGATDTQYF; cdr3_nt: TGTGCCAGCACCTCGGGCGGGGGGGCAACAGATACGCAGTATTTT
clone_size: many; v_call: TRBV12-3/TRBV12-4; j_call: TRBJ1-5; d_call: NA; cdr3_aa: CASSKARGNQPQHF; cdr3_nt: TGTGCCAGCAGTAAAGCCAGGGGCAATCAGCCCCAGCATTTT
clone_size: many; v_call: TRBV9; j_call: TRBJ2-3; d_call: NA; cdr3_aa: CASSPGTMTTDTQYF; cdr3_nt: TGTGCCAGCAGCCCCGGGACCATGACCACAGATACGCAGTATTTT
clone_size: few; v_call: TRBV6-1; j_call: TRBJ2-4; d_call: NA; cdr3_aa: CASSEDLGGPFQYF; cdr3_nt: TGTGCCAGCAGTGAAGATCTAGGGGGTCCGTTTCAGTACTTC
clone_size: many; v_call: TRBV5-1; j_call: TRBJ2-3; d_call: NA; cdr3_aa: CASSLEPSVSTDTQYF; cdr3_nt: TGCGCCAGCAGCTTGGAGCCTAGCGTTAGCACAGATACGCAGTATTTT
clone_size: many; v_call: TRBV9; j_call: TRBJ2-3; d_call: NA; cdr3_aa: CASSVGGGQRTDTQYF; cdr3_nt: TGTGCCAGCAGCGTAGGGGGGGGACAACGCACAGATACGCAGTATTTT
clone_size: many; v_call: TRBV28; j_call: TRBJ2-2; d_call: NA; cdr3_aa: CASSFYLTNTGELFF; cdr3_nt: TGTGCCAGCAGTTTTTATCTAACGAACACCGGGGAGCTGTTTTTT
clone_size: NA; v_call: TRBV11-2; j_call: TRBJ2-1; d_call: NA; cdr3_aa: CASSLGWWGGRGEQFF; cdr3_nt: TGTGCCAGCAGCTTAGGATGGTGGGGGGGCCGTGGAGAGCAGTTCTTC
clone_size: NA; v_call: TRBV30; j_call: TRBJ1-2; d_call: NA; cdr3_aa: CAWSRLYGYTF; cdr3_nt: TGTGCCTGGTCGAGGCTCTATGGCTACACCTTC
clone_size: many; v_call: TRBV5-1; j_call: TRBJ2-1; d_call: TRBD2; cdr3_aa: CASSYSGGNEQFF; cdr3_nt: TGCGCCAGCAGCTATTCGGGAGGCAATGAGCAGTTCTTC
clone_size: many; v_call: TRBV7-6; j_call: TRBJ1-3; d_call: NA; cdr3_aa: CASSLASTRWLGNTIYF; cdr3_nt: TGTGCCAGCAGCTTAGCCTCAACGCGGTGGTTAGGAAACACCATATATTTT
clone_size: many; v_call: TRBV29-1; j_call: TRBJ2-5; d_call: NA; cdr3_aa: CSAGGRNQETQYF; cdr3_nt: TGCAGCGCCGGGGGACGAAACCAAGAGACCCAGTACTTC
clone_size: few; v_call: TRBV24-1; j_call: TRBJ2-7; d_call: TRBD1; cdr3_aa: CATSDRDRGPMGEQYF; cdr3_nt: TGTGCCACCAGTGATCGGGACAGGGGCCCCATGGGCGAGCAGTACTTC
clone_size: many; v_call: TRBV11-2; j_call: TRBJ2-5; d_call: NA; cdr3_aa: CASSPRWAGQETQYF; cdr3_nt: TGTGCCAGCAGCCCGCGTTGGGCGGGCCAAGAGACCCAGTACTTC
clone_size: many; v_call: TRBV6-2/TRBV6-3; j_call: TRBJ1-1; d_call: TRBD1; cdr3_aa: CASRTGQENTEAFF; cdr3_nt: TGTGCCAGCAGGACGGGACAGGAGAACACTGAAGCTTTCTTT
clone_size: many; v_call: TRBV3-1; j_call: TRBJ1-6; d_call: NA; cdr3_aa: CASSQGFFRGSPLHF; cdr3_nt: TGTGCCAGCAGCCAAGGGTTTTTCCGGGGGTCACCCCTCCACTTT
clone_size: many; v_call: TRBV27; j_call: TRBJ2-7; d_call: NA; cdr3_aa: CASCRDHSYEQYF; cdr3_nt: TGTGCCAGCTGTAGGGACCACTCCTACGAGCAGTACTTC
clone_size: many; v_call: TRBV6-6; j_call: TRBJ1-2; d_call: NA; cdr3_aa: CASSYGTDYGYTF; cdr3_nt: TGTGCCAGCAGTTACGGGACGGACTATGGCTACACCTTC
clone_size: few; v_call: TRBV7-2; j_call: TRBJ2-5; d_call: TRBD1; cdr3_aa: CASSTRQGEETQYF; cdr3_nt: TGTGCCAGCAGCACCCGACAGGGAGAAGAGACCCAGTACTTC
clone_size: many; v_call: TRBV29-1; j_call: TRBJ2-7; d_call: NA; cdr3_aa: CSVELGESYEQYF; cdr3_nt: TGCAGCGTTGAATTGGGGGAGTCGTACGAGCAGTACTTC
clone_size: many; v_call: TRBV2; j_call: TRBJ2-2; d_call: NA; cdr3_aa: CASSRTRSNTGELFF; cdr3_nt: TGTGCCAGCAGCCGCACCCGATCTAACACCGGGGAGCTGTTTTTT
clone_size: many; v_call: TRBV29-1; j_call: TRBJ1-1; d_call: TRBD1; cdr3_aa: CSSRQGGDTEAFF; cdr3_nt: TGCAGCAGTAGACAGGGGGGAGACACTGAAGCTTTCTTT
clone_size: many; v_call: TRBV24-1; j_call: TRBJ2-3; d_call: NA; cdr3_aa: CATSDPDTQYF; cdr3_nt: TGTGCCACCAGTGATCCAGATACGCAGTATTTT
clone_size: many; v_call: TRBV20-1; j_call: TRBJ1-5; d_call: NA; cdr3_aa: CSASRQLSNQPQHF; cdr3_nt: TGCAGTGCTAGCCGACAGCTTAGCAATCAGCCCCAGCATTTT
clone_size: many; v_call: TRBV12-3/TRBV12-4; j_call: TRBJ2-5; d_call: TRBD2; cdr3_aa: CASSRSGRETQYF; cdr3_nt: TGTGCCAGCAGTCGTAGCGGGAGAGAGACCCAGTACTTC
clone_size: many; v_call: TRBV12-3/TRBV12-4; j_call: TRBJ2-7; d_call: NA; cdr3_aa: CASSLIGTFSYEQYF; cdr3_nt: TGTGCCAGCAGTTTAATCGGGACATTCTCCTACGAGCAGTACTTC
clone_size: NA; v_call: TRBV29-1; j_call: TRBJ2-7; d_call: TRBD1; cdr3_aa: CSVYGTVVPLEQYF; cdr3_nt: TGCAGCGTCTACGGGACAGTAGTTCCCTTAGAGCAGTACTTC
clone_size: many; v_call: TRBV10-1; j_call: TRBJ2-3; d_call: TRBD2; cdr3_aa: CASTGLAGVVDTQYF; cdr3_nt: TGCGCCAGCACCGGACTAGCGGGAGTCGTAGATACGCAGTATTTT
clone_size: many; v_call: TRBV28; j_call: TRBJ2-5; d_call: TRBD1; cdr3_aa: CASNYPGQQETQYF; cdr3_nt: TGTGCCAGCAACTACCCGGGACAGCAAGAGACCCAGTACTTC
clone_size: NA; v_call: TRBV20-1; j_call: TRBJ2-1; d_call: NA; cdr3_aa: CSAREIRSGLIYNEQFF; cdr3_nt: TGCAGTGCTAGAGAGATAAGAAGCGGGCTCATCTACAATGAGCAGTTCTTC
clone_size: NA; v_call: TRBV7-8; j_call: TRBJ2-5; d_call: TRBD1; cdr3_aa: CASSSAAFTGVQETQYF; cdr3_nt: TGTGCCAGCAGCTCAGCGGCCTTTACAGGGGTCCAAGAGACCCAGTACTTC